A selection of T cell receptor beta chains follows, all from one sample in a study of immune evolution from preneoplasia to lung adenocarcinoma. Some clones are missing from TCRdb's copy, which holds only in-frame ones; the method was immunoSEQ multiplex PCR. The sample comprises roughly 9,900 clones, about three quarters of which are singletons, and 4.9% rests with the top ten. Material: FFPE minimally invasive lung adenocarcinoma tissue. These receptor sequences come from a person aged 70 to 85 with lung adenocarcinoma. Some clones in this sample may be carry-over from other donors' samples. Each CDR3 is given with its conserved first and last residue. The D gene is left open where the match is weak. The size field is filled for only some rows; it gives once, few, many or a size class.

CDR3aa: CASSLSHTIYF
CDR3nt: TGTGCCAGCAGTTTATCCCACACCATATATTTT
j_gene: TRBJ1-3
abundance: -
v_gene: TRBV27
d_gene: -

CDR3aa: CASRLAGDTDTQYF
CDR3nt: TGTGCCAGCAGGCTAGCGGGAGATACAGATACGCAGTATTTT
j_gene: TRBJ2-3
abundance: -
v_gene: TRBV6-5
d_gene: TRBD2

CDR3aa: CASGMRASPLHF
CDR3nt: TGTGCCAGCGGGATGCGGGCTTCACCCCTCCACTTT
j_gene: TRBJ1-6
abundance: few
v_gene: TRBV6-5
d_gene: -

CDR3aa: CAWTNGNTGELFF
CDR3nt: TGTGCCTGGACAAACGGAAACACCGGGGAGCTGTTTTTT
j_gene: TRBJ2-2
abundance: -
v_gene: TRBV30
d_gene: -

CDR3aa: CASSLRRRIAFF
CDR3nt: TGTGCCAGCAGCTTACGAAGGAGAATAGCTTTCTTT
j_gene: TRBJ1-1
abundance: once
v_gene: TRBV5-6
d_gene: -

CDR3aa: CASSLAVLTTPDTQYF
CDR3nt: TGTGCCAGCAGCTTAGCGGTCCTGACTACCCCGGATACGCAGTATTTT
j_gene: TRBJ2-3
abundance: -
v_gene: TRBV7-9
d_gene: -

CDR3aa: CASSESGQPQHF
CDR3nt: TGCGCCAGCAGTGAGTCGGGTCAGCCCCAGCATTTT
j_gene: TRBJ1-5
abundance: -
v_gene: TRBV10-1
d_gene: -

CDR3aa: CASSTGTDNYGYTF
CDR3nt: TGTGCCAGCAGTACCGGGACAGACAACTATGGCTACACCTTC
j_gene: TRBJ1-2
abundance: -
v_gene: TRBV28
d_gene: TRBD1

CDR3aa: CASSATGTGGSEQYF
CDR3nt: TGTGCCAGTAGTGCGACCGGGACAGGGGGCAGCGAGCAGTACTTC
j_gene: TRBJ2-7
abundance: -
v_gene: TRBV19
d_gene: TRBD1

CDR3aa: CASSLGTGSREKLFF
CDR3nt: TGTGCCAGTAGTCTCGGGACAGGGAGTCGCGAAAAACTGTTTTTT
j_gene: TRBJ1-4
abundance: -
v_gene: TRBV19
d_gene: TRBD1

CDR3aa: CASSLDWGNTEAFF
CDR3nt: TGTGCCAGCAGCTTAGATTGGGGTAACACTGAAGCTTTCTTT
j_gene: TRBJ1-1
abundance: -
v_gene: TRBV7-2
d_gene: -

CDR3aa: CASSNLAGGQFF
CDR3nt: TGTGCCAGCAGCAACTTAGCGGGCGGGCAGTTCTTC
j_gene: TRBJ2-1
abundance: -
v_gene: TRBV2
d_gene: TRBD2

CDR3aa: CAWSVRGREQYF
CDR3nt: TGTGCCTGGAGTGTTCGGGGACGCGAGCAGTACTTC
j_gene: TRBJ2-7
abundance: -
v_gene: TRBV30
d_gene: -

CDR3aa: CAWSETIDTEAFF
CDR3nt: TGTGCCTGGAGCGAAACGATCGACACTGAAGCTTTCTTT
j_gene: TRBJ1-1
abundance: -
v_gene: TRBV30
d_gene: -

CDR3aa: CASSQVSGGDQPQHF
CDR3nt: TGTGCCAGCAGCCAAGTGTCTGGGGGGGATCAGCCCCAGCATTTT
j_gene: TRBJ1-5
abundance: -
v_gene: TRBV4-2
d_gene: -

CDR3aa: CASSVEGLRAGELFF
CDR3nt: TGTGCCAGCAGCGTAGAGGGGCTGCGGGCCGGGGAGCTGTTTTTT
j_gene: TRBJ2-2
abundance: -
v_gene: TRBV9
d_gene: -

CDR3aa: CASSVETSGNTIYF
CDR3nt: TGTGCCAGCAGCGTAGAGACCTCTGGAAACACCATATATTTT
j_gene: TRBJ1-3
abundance: once
v_gene: TRBV9
d_gene: -

CDR3aa: CASSLEGQGHPQETQYF
CDR3nt: TGTGCCAGCAGCCTCGAGGGGCAGGGGCACCCTCAAGAGACCCAGTACTTC
j_gene: TRBJ2-5
abundance: -
v_gene: TRBV7-3
d_gene: -

CDR3aa: CASSREIWTGNSPLHF
CDR3nt: TGTGCCAGCAGCCGGGAAATATGGACGGGTAATTCACCCCTCCACTTT
j_gene: TRBJ1-6
abundance: -
v_gene: TRBV9
d_gene: -

CDR3aa: CASTWSGPMNTEAFF
CDR3nt: TGTGCCAGCACCTGGTCAGGGCCCATGAACACTGAAGCTTTCTTT
j_gene: TRBJ1-1
abundance: -
v_gene: TRBV6-1
d_gene: -

CDR3aa: CASSKDRVQPQHF
CDR3nt: TGTGCCAGTAGCAAGGACAGGGTTCAGCCCCAGCATTTT
j_gene: TRBJ1-5
abundance: few
v_gene: TRBV19
d_gene: TRBD1

CDR3aa: CASSLDSETQYF
CDR3nt: TGTGCCAGCAGCTTGGACAGTGAGACCCAGTACTTC
j_gene: TRBJ2-5
abundance: once
v_gene: TRBV5-4
d_gene: -

CDR3aa: CASSLDWSGTEAFF
CDR3nt: TGTGCCAGCAGCTTAGATTGGTCCGGCACTGAAGCTTTCTTT
j_gene: TRBJ1-1
abundance: -
v_gene: TRBV11-2
d_gene: -

CDR3aa: CASSPDRGRDGYTF
CDR3nt: TGTGCCAGCAGCCCGGACAGGGGGCGGGATGGCTACACCTTC
j_gene: TRBJ1-2
abundance: -
v_gene: TRBV5-5
d_gene: TRBD1

CDR3aa: CASSEPGQGASEAFF
CDR3nt: TGTGCCAGCAGTGAACCTGGACAGGGGGCGTCTGAAGCTTTCTTT
j_gene: TRBJ1-1
abundance: -
v_gene: TRBV6-1
d_gene: TRBD1

CDR3aa: CASSALNTEAFF
CDR3nt: TGTGCCAGCAGCGCGTTGAACACTGAAGCTTTCTTT
j_gene: TRBJ1-1
abundance: -
v_gene: TRBV6-1
d_gene: -

CDR3aa: CAWSGQPDYGYTF
CDR3nt: TGCGCCTGGAGTGGCCAGCCTGATTATGGCTACACCTTC
j_gene: TRBJ1-2
abundance: -
v_gene: TRBV30
d_gene: -

CDR3aa: CASSLSGSSYEQYF
CDR3nt: TGTGCCAGCAGTTTATCGGGTTCCTCCTACGAGCAGTACTTC
j_gene: TRBJ2-7
abundance: -
v_gene: TRBV27
d_gene: -

CDR3aa: CATSRDGTSGTDTQYF
CDR3nt: TGTGCCACCAGCAGAGACGGGACTAGCGGCACAGATACGCAGTATTTT
j_gene: TRBJ2-3
abundance: -
v_gene: TRBV15
d_gene: TRBD2

CDR3aa: CASSSLDRTGPYGYTF
CDR3nt: TGTGCCAGCAGTTCCCTAGACAGGACCGGCCCCTATGGCTACACCTTC
j_gene: TRBJ1-2
abundance: few
v_gene: TRBV28
d_gene: -

CDR3aa: CARRLGGLSSNQPQHF
CDR3nt: TGCGCCAGACGGCTGGGCGGTCTATCGAGCAATCAGCCCCAGCATTTT
j_gene: TRBJ1-5
abundance: -
v_gene: TRBV23-1
d_gene: -

CDR3aa: CASSRGPNEKLFF
CDR3nt: TGCGCCAGCAGCCGGGGCCCTAATGAAAAACTGTTTTTT
j_gene: TRBJ1-4
abundance: -
v_gene: TRBV4-1
d_gene: -

CDR3aa: CASSLGQGAETQYF
CDR3nt: TGCGCCAGCAGCCTTGGCCAGGGGGCAGAGACCCAGTACTTC
j_gene: TRBJ2-5
abundance: -
v_gene: TRBV5-1
d_gene: TRBD1

CDR3aa: CASSPAPGTLNEQFF
CDR3nt: TGTGCCAGCAGCCCGGCTCCTGGGACACTCAATGAGCAGTTCTTC
j_gene: TRBJ2-1
abundance: -
v_gene: TRBV7-3
d_gene: -

CDR3aa: CASGSANYGYTF
CDR3nt: TGTGCCAGCGGCTCAGCTAACTATGGCTACACCTTC
j_gene: TRBJ1-2
abundance: -
v_gene: TRBV6-5
d_gene: -

CDR3aa: CASSVGGESDEKLFF
CDR3nt: TGTGCCAGCAGCGTAGGGGGGGAGAGCGACGAAAAACTGTTTTTT
j_gene: TRBJ1-4
abundance: -
v_gene: TRBV9
d_gene: -

CDR3aa: CASSLGGGSDTQYF
CDR3nt: TGTGCCAGCAGCTTAGGAGGGGGCTCAGATACGCAGTATTTT
j_gene: TRBJ2-3
abundance: -
v_gene: TRBV11-3
d_gene: TRBD1

CDR3aa: CASSPGGTGNYEQYF
CDR3nt: TGCGCCAGCAGCCCGGGCGGGACAGGGAACTACGAGCAGTACTTC
j_gene: TRBJ2-7
abundance: -
v_gene: TRBV4-1
d_gene: TRBD1